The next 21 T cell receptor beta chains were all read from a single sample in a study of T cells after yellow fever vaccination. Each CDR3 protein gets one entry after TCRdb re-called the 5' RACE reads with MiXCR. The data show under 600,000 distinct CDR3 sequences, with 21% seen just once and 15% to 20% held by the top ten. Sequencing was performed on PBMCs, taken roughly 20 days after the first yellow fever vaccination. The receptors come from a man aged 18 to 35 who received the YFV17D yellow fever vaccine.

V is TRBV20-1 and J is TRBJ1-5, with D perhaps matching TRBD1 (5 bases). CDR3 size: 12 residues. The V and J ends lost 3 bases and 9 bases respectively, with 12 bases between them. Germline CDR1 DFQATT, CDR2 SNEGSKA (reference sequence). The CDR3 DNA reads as TGCAGTGCTAGGGAAGGGGAACGGCCCCAGCATTTT. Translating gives CSAREGERPQHF.

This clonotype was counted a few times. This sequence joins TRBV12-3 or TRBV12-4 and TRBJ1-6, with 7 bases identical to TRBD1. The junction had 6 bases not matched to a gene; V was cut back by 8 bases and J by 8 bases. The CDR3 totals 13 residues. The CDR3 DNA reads TGTGCCAGCCGCAGGGGGTTCGATTCACCCCTCCACTTT. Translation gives CASRRGFDSPLHF.

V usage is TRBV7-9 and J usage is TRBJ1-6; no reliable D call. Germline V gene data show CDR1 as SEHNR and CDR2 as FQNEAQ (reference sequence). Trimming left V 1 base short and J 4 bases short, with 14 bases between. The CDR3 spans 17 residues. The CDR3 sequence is CASSLVFGGWYNSPLHF. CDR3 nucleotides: TGTGCCAGCAGCTTAGTCTTCGGAGGGTGGTATAATTCACCCCTCCACTTT.

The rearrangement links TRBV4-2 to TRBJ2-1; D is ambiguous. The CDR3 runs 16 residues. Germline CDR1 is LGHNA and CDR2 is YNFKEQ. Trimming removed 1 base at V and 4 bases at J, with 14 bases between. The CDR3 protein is CASSQVLVTRYNEQFF. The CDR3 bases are TGTGCCAGCAGCCAAGTTTTGGTCACAAGATACAATGAGCAGTTCTTC.

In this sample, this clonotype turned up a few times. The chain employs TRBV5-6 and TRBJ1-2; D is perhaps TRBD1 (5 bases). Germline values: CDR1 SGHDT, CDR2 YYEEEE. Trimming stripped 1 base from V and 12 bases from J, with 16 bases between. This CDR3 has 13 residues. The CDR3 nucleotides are TGTGCCAGCAGCTTGATTGGGAGGGGCGGAGACACCTTC. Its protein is CASSLIGRGGDTF. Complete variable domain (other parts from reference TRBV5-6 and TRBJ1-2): DAGVTQSPTHLIKTRGQQVTLRCSPKSGHDTVSWYQQALGQGPQFIFQYYEEEERQRGNFPDRFSGHQFPNYSSELNVNALLLGDSALYLCASSLIGRGGDTFGSGTRLTVV.

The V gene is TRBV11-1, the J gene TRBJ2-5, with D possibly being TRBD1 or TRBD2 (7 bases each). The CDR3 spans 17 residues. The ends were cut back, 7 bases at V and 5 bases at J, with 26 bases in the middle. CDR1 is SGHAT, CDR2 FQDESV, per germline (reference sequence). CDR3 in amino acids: CASNSWPRGGQGETQYF. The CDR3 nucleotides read TGTGCCAGCAACTCTTGGCCCAGGGGGGGTCAAGGGGAGACCCAGTACTTC. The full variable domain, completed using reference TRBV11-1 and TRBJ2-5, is EAEVAQSPRYKITEKSQAVAFWCDPISGHATLYWYRQILGQGPELLVQFQDESVVDDSQLPKDRFSAERLKGVDSTLKIQPAELGDSAMYLCASNSWPRGGQGETQYFGPGTRLLVL.

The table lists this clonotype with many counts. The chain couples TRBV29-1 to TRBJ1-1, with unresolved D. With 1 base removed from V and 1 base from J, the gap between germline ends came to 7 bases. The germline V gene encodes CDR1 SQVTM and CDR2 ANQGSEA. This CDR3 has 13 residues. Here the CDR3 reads CSVEGAQNTEAFF. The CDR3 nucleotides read TGCAGCGTTGAAGGGGCCCAGAACACTGAAGCTTTCTTT.

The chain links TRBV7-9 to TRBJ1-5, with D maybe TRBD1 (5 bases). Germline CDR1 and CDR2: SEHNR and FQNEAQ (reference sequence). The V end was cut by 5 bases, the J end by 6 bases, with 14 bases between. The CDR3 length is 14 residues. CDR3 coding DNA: TGTGCCAGCAGCCTCTTAGGGGCTGGTCAGCCCCAGCATTTT. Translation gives CASSLLGAGQPQHF.

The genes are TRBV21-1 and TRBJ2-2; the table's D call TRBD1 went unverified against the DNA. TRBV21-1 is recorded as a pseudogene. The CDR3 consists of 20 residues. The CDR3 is CASSPKETGRKGDEPGELFF. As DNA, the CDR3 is TGTGCCAGCAGCCCTAAAGAGACAGGAAGAAAAGGCGACGAACCCGGGGAGCTGTTTTTT.

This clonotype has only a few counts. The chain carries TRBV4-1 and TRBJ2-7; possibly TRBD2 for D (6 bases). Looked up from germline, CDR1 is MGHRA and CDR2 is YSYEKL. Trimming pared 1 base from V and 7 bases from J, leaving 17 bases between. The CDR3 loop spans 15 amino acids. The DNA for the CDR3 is TGCGCCAGCAGCCAAGTGCCGGGACGGGAGATTGAGCAGTACTTC. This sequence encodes CASSQVPGREIEQYF.

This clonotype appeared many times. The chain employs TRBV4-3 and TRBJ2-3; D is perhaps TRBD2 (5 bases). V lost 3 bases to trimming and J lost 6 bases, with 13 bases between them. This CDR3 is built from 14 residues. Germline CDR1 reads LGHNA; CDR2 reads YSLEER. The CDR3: CASSQRTGWDTQYF. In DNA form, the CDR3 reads TGCGCCAGCAGCCAGAGGACTGGCTGGGATACGCAGTATTTT.

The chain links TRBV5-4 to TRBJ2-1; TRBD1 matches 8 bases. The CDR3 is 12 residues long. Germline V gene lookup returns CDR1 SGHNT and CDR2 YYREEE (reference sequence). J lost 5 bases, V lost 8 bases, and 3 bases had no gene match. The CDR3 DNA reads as TGTGCCAGTCGGACAGGGCACAATGAGCAGTTCTTC. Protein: CASRTGHNEQFF. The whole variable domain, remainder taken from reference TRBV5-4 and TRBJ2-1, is ETGVTQSPTHLIKTRGQQVTLRCSSQSGHNTVSWYQQALGQGPQFIFQYYREEENGRGNFPPRFSGLQFPNYSSELNVNALELDDSALYLCASRTGHNEQFFGPGTRLTVL.

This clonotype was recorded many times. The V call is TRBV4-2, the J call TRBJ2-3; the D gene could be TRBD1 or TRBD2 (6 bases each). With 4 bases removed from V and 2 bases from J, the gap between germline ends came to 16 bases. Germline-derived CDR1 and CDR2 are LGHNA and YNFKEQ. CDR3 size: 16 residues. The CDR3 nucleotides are TGTGCCAGCAGCCCGAGGGGGGCTAGCCCCACAGATACGCAGTATTTT. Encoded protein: CASSPRGASPTDTQYF.

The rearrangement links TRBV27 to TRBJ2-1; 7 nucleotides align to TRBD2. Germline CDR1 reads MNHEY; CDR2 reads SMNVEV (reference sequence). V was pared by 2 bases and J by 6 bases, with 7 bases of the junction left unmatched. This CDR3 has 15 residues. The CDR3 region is CASSLQWGGRNEQFF. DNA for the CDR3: TGTGCCAGCAGTTTACAATGGGGGGGACGCAATGAGCAGTTCTTC.

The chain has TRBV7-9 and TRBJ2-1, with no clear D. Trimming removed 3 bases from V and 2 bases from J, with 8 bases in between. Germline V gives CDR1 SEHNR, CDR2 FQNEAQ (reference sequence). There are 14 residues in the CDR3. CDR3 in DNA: TGTGCCAGCAGCTTTCCCAATGCCTACAATGAGCAGTTCTTC. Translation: CASSFPNAYNEQFF.

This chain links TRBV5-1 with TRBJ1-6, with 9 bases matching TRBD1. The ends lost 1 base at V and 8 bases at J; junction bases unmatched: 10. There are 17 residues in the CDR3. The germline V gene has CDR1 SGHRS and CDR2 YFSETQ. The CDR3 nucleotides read TGCGCCAGCAGCTTGCTTGGGGGAACAGGGGGCTATTCACCCCTCCACTTT. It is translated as CASSLLGGTGGYSPLHF.

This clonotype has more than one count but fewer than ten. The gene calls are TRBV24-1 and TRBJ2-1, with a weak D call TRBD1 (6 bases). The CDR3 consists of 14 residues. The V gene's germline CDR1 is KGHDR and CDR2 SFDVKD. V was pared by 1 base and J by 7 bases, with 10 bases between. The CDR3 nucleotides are TGTGCCACCAGTGATTTCCGGCAGGGGAATGAGCAGTTCTTC. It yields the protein CATSDFRQGNEQFF.

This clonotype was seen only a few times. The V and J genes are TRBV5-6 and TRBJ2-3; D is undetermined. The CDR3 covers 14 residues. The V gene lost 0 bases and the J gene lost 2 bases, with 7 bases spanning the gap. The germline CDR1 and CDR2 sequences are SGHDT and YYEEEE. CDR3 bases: TGTGCCAGCAGCTTGGGCTGGGCCACAGATACGCAGTATTTT. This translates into CASSLGWATDTQYF. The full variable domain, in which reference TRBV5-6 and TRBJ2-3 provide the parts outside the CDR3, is DAGVTQSPTHLIKTRGQQVTLRCSPKSGHDTVSWYQQALGQGPQFIFQYYEEEERQRGNFPDRFSGHQFPNYSSELNVNALLLGDSALYLCASSLGWATDTQYFGPGTRLTVL.

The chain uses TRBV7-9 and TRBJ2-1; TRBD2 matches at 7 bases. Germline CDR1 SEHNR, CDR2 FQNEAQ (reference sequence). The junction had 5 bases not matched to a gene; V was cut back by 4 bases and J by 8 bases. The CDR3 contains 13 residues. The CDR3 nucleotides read TGTGCCAGCAGCTGGGGGGGGGAAGATGAGCAGTTCTTC. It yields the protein CASSWGGEDEQFF.

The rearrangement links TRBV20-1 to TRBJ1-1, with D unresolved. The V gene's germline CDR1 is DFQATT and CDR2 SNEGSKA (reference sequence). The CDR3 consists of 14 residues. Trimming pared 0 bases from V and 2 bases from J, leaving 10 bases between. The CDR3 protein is CSARDFVRNTEAFF. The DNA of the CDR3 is TGCAGTGCTAGAGATTTTGTCAGAAACACTGAAGCTTTCTTT.

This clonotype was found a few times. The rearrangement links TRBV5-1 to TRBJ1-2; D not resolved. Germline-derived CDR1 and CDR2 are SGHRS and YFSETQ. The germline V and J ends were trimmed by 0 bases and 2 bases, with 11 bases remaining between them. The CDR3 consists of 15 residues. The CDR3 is CASSLVGTTNYGYTF. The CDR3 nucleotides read TGCGCCAGCAGCTTGGTTGGCACCACCAACTATGGCTACACCTTC.